The 20 T cell receptor beta chains given below trace back to one sample, sequenced in a study of blood T cells in healthy people across ages. Sample-barcoded 5' priming and a J-beta primer mix drove a second PCR of about 7 to 11 cycles. TCRdb reanalysed the 5' RACE reads using MiXCR and keeps one entry per CDR3 protein. The data hold hundreds of thousands of distinct CDR3 sequences, with about a quarter observed a single time. These data were likewise used in another study, on T cells of mothers and their children.

The sample taken for sequencing was blood. All receptors derive from a boy between 10 and 17 years old in good health.

This clonotype was observed a few times. The chain couples TRBV5-1 to TRBJ2-7; D possibly matches TRBD1 or TRBD2 (5 bases each). The CDR3 is 14 amino acids. The germline V and J ends were trimmed by 4 bases and 3 bases, with 14 bases remaining between them. The V gene's germline CDR1 is SGHRS and CDR2 YFSETQ. CDR3 sequence (DNA): TGCGCCAGCAGCCAAGGGACGAGCGTCTACGAGCAGTACTTC. Translation: CASSQGTSVYEQYF.

J is TRBJ1-2 and V is TRBV7-2; 9 bases match TRBD1. This CDR3 region has 14 residues. Unmatched junction bases numbered 3, after V lost 3 bases and J lost 4 bases. The germline V gene has CDR1 SGHTA and CDR2 FQGNSA. As DNA, the CDR3 is TGTGCCAGCAGCTTGACAGGGGGGACCTATGGCTACACCTTC. As protein: CASSLTGGTYGYTF.

The sample holds many counts of this clonotype. The rearrangement uses TRBV7-9 and TRBJ2-3; 7 bases fit TRBD2. CDR1 and CDR2 from the germline V gene are SEHNR and FQNEAQ (reference sequence). J gave up 0 bases and V 3 bases, and 3 bases lay outside the gene matches. The CDR3 has 15 residues. This CDR3 reads CASSLGGRSTDTQYF. The CDR3, as DNA: TGTGCCAGCAGCTTGGGAGGGAGAAGCACAGATACGCAGTATTTT.

This clonotype occurred once. This chain uses TRBV20-1 with TRBJ2-4; D is undetermined. This CDR3 has 12 amino acids. V lost 4 bases, J lost 4 bases, and 8 bases lay in between. Germline V gene data show CDR1 as DFQATT and CDR2 as SNEGSKA (reference sequence). In DNA form, the CDR3 reads TGCAGTGCTATCCTAGATAAAAACATTCAGTACTTC. It specifies CSAILDKNIQYF.

This chain connects TRBV2 to TRBJ2-7; 8 nucleotides match TRBD1. Per germline, CDR1 SNHLY and CDR2 FYNNEI. Germline trimming cut 6 bases from V and 0 bases from J; bases unmatched to any gene: 4. The CDR3 is 14 residues long. DNA for the CDR3: TGTGCCAGCAGGGACAGGGATTACTCCTACGAGCAGTACTTC. It is translated as CASRDRDYSYEQYF. Full variable domain (outside the CDR3, taken from reference TRBV2 and TRBJ2-7): EPEVTQTPSHQVTQMGQEVILRCVPISNHLYFYWYRQILGQKVEFLVSFYNNEISEKSEIFDDQFSVERPDGSNFTLKIRSTKLEDSAMYFCASRDRDYSYEQYFGPGTRLTVT.

V gene TRBV5-1 combines with J gene TRBJ1-3; TRBD1 is a possible D gene (6 bases). This CDR3 spans 16 amino acids. V lost 3 bases to trimming and J lost 0 bases, with 13 bases between them. Germline CDR1 and CDR2: SGHRS and YFSETQ. CDR3 sequence reads: CASSYRDISSGNTIYF. The CDR3 DNA is TGCGCCAGCAGCTACCGGGACATAAGCTCTGGAAACACCATATATTTT.

The chain couples TRBV29-1 to TRBJ2-2; D remains ambiguous. The CDR3 is 12 amino acids. The germline V gene encodes CDR1 SQVTM and CDR2 ANQGSEA. Trimming pared 6 bases from V and 6 bases from J, leaving 11 bases between. CDR3 in amino acids: CSVEMVAGELFF. In nucleotides, the CDR3 is TGCAGCGTCGAGATGGTGGCCGGGGAGCTGTTTTTT.

V usage is TRBV10-3 and J usage is TRBJ1-5; D may be TRBD1 (6 bases). There are 15 residues in the CDR3. The germline V and J ends were trimmed by 5 bases and 4 bases, with 15 bases remaining between them. Germline values: CDR1 ENHRY, CDR2 SYGVKD. In nucleotides, the CDR3 is TGTGCCATCAGTCCGACGACAGGACAGAATCAGCCCCAGCATTTT. Its translation is CAISPTTGQNQPQHF.

This clonotype appeared a few times. The rearrangement links TRBV4-1 to TRBJ2-5; D is unresolved. The V gene's germline CDR1 is MGHRA and CDR2 YSYEKL. V was trimmed by 0 bases and J by 5 bases, leaving 16 bases between them. The CDR3 extends over 16 amino acids. CDR3 sequence (DNA): TGCGCCAGCAGCCAAGAACGAGACACTTCCACGGAGACCCAGTACTTC. Residues: CASSQERDTSTETQYF.

The chain is built from TRBV28 and TRBJ2-7; D could derive from TRBD1 or TRBD2 (5 bases each). Germline V CDR1 and CDR2: MDHEN, SYDVKM. Trimming pared 5 bases from V and 7 bases from J, leaving 18 bases between. The CDR3 loop spans 14 amino acids. The chain's CDR3 is CASSPRVGVGEQYF. The CDR3 DNA sequence: TGTGCCAGCAGTCCCCGGGTGGGGGTCGGTGAGCAGTACTTC.

The chain carries TRBV9 and TRBJ2-1, with 11 bases fitting TRBD2. V lost 0 bases, J lost 7 bases, and 15 bases stayed unmatched. CDR3 length equals 19 residues. CDR1 and CDR2 (germline): SGDLS, YYNGEE. The CDR3 bases are TGTGCCAGCAGCGTAGGGGTCCCCTTAGCGGGGGGGGACCATAATGAGCAGTTCTTC. Amino acid sequence: CASSVGVPLAGGDHNEQFF.

This clonotype has a handful of counts. V is TRBV6-1 and J is TRBJ2-5; 7 bases line up with TRBD1. Germline loops: CDR1 MNHNS, CDR2 SASEGT. The V gene end was trimmed by 6 bases and the J gene end by 5 bases; junction bases not matched to a gene: 6. The CDR3 runs 13 residues. The CDR3 DNA follows: TGTGCCAGCAGAAACAGGGGTTCGGAGACCCAGTACTTC. Its protein product is CASRNRGSETQYF.

Of note for this clonotype: Sequence at one end of the junction differs from germline and may be a read error. CDR3 DNA: TGTGCCAGTTTACAGCTGGAACAAGAGGCCCAGTACTTC. The encoded protein is CASLQLEQEAQYF. The chain has TRBV2 and TRBJ2-5, with D hard to call. CDR1 is SNHLY and CDR2 is FYNNEI in the germline V gene. This CDR3 has 13 residues.

The rearrangement links TRBV18 to TRBJ1-1; D ambiguous. Trimming took 3 bases from V and 2 from J, leaving 13 bases between them. The CDR3 is made up of 15 amino acids. The germline V gene has CDR1 KGHSH and CDR2 LQKENI. The CDR3 DNA reads TGTGCCAGCTCACCCCCTTCGGGTGGAAACACTGAAGCTTTCTTT. Protein: CASSPPSGGNTEAFF. Combining the CDR3 with reference TRBV18 and TRBJ1-1 gives the whole variable domain NAGVMQNPRHLVRRRGQEARLRCSPMKGHSHVYWYRQLPEEGLKFMVYLQKENIIDESGMPKERFSAEFPKEGPSILRIQQVVRGDSAAYFCASSPPSGGNTEAFFGQGTRLTVV.

The chain couples TRBV3-1 to TRBJ2-5, with 7 bases that match TRBD1. The DNA end is a closer match to TRBJ2-7, so the J assignment may be wrong. There are 16 residues in the CDR3. The V gene's germline CDR1 is LGHDT and CDR2 YNNKEL (reference sequence). This CDR3 reads CASSQDPLTGLYEQYF. CDR3 in DNA: TGTGCCAGCAGCCAAGACCCCTTGACAGGGCTCTACGAGCAGTACTTC.

V and J are TRBV27 and TRBJ2-1; 8 bases align to TRBD2. Germline V gene sequence: CDR1 MNHEY, CDR2 SMNVEV (reference sequence). J gave up 0 bases and V 7 bases, and 5 bases lay outside the gene matches. The CDR3 contains 15 residues. The CDR3 sequence: CASTLAGGSYNEQFF. CDR3 DNA: TGTGCCAGCACCCTGGCGGGGGGCTCCTACAATGAGCAGTTCTTC.

The chain recombines TRBV6-6 with TRBJ2-2; 11 bases are a match to TRBD2. There are 16 residues in the CDR3. Germline-derived CDR1 and CDR2 are MNHNY and SVGAGI (reference sequence). V gave up 5 bases and J gave up 2 bases; unmatched junction bases: 4. This CDR3 reads CASSPSGGTNTGELFF. CDR3 bases: TGTGCCAGCAGTCCTAGCGGGGGGACCAACACCGGGGAGCTGTTTTTT.

The table lists this clonotype with a few counts. The chain recombines TRBV18 with TRBJ2-5; 8 bases are a match to TRBD1. The J call may be in error: the DNA end matches TRBJ2-7 better. The CDR3 runs 15 residues. Germline CDR1 KGHSH, CDR2 LQKENI. As DNA, the CDR3 is TGTGCCAGCTCACCACAAGGACAGGGCCCCTACGAGCAGTACTTC. This encodes CASSPQGQGPYEQYF.

This chain uses TRBV6-1 with TRBJ2-7; TRBD1 agrees at 7 bases. This CDR3 region has 15 residues. The J segment lost 0 bases and the V segment lost 6 bases, leaving 8 bases of the junction unmatched. The germline CDR1 and CDR2 sequences are MNHNS and SASEGT. In nucleotides, the CDR3 is TGTGCCAGCAGAAACAGGGGCCGCAGCTCCTACGAGCAGTACTTC. It translates to CASRNRGRSSYEQYF.

This clonotype was recorded a few times. The chain employs TRBV2 and TRBJ2-3; 7 bases fit TRBD2. Germline-derived CDR1 and CDR2 are SNHLY and FYNNEI. The CDR3 runs to 15 residues. J gave up 1 base and V 4 bases, and 5 bases lay outside the gene matches. CDR3 amino acids: CASSGGGKGTDTQYF. The CDR3 bases are TGTGCCAGCAGTGGGGGGGGTAAGGGCACAGATACGCAGTATTTT.